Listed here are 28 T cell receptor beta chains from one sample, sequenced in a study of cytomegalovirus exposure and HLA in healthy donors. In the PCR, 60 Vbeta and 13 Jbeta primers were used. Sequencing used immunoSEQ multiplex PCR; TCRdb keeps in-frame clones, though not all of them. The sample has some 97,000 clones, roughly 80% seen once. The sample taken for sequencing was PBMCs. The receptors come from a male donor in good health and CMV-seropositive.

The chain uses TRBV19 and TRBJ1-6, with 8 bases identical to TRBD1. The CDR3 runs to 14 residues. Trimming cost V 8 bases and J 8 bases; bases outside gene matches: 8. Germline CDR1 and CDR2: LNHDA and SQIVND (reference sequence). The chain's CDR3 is CASGLGTGYSPLHF. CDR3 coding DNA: TGTGCCAGTGGGCTGGGGACAGGCTATTCACCCCTCCACTTT.

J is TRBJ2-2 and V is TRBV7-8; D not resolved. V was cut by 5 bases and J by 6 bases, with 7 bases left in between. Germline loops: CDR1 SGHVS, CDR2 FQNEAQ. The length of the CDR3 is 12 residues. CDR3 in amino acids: CASSPYAGELFF. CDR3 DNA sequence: TGTGCCAGCAGCCCCTATGCCGGGGAGCTGTTTTTT.

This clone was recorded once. The CDR3 DNA sequence: TGTGCCAGCAGCTTATCGTCGGGGGGCCCTCTGAGTGAGTACTTC. Translation: CASSLSSGGPLSEYF. V is TRBV7-9 and J is TRBJ2-5; the D gene is possibly TRBD2 (7 bases). V lost 2 bases and J 12 bases, leaving 22 bases between the germline ends. The CDR3 is 15 amino acids. Per germline, CDR1 SEHNR and CDR2 FQNEAQ (reference sequence). Complete variable domain (other parts from reference TRBV7-9 and TRBJ2-5): DTGVSQNPRHKITKRGQNVTFRCDPISEHNRLYWYRQTLGQGPEFLTYFQNEAQLEKSRLLSDRFSAERPKGSFSTLEIQRTEQGDSAMYLCASSLSSGGPLSEYFGPGTRLLVL.

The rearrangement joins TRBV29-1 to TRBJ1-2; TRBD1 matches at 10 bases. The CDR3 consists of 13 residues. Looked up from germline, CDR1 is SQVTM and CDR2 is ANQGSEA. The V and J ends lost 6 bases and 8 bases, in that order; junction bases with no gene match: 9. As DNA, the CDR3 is TGCAGCGTGACAGGGGGCGCCTCCCGAGGCTACACCTTC. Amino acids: CSVTGGASRGYTF.

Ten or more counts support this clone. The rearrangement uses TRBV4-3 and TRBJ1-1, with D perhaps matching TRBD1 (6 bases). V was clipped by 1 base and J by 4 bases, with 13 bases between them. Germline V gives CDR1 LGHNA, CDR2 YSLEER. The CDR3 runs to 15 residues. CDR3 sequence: CASSQAITGFTEAFF. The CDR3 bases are TGCGCCAGCAGCCAAGCAATAACAGGGTTCACTGAAGCTTTCTTT.

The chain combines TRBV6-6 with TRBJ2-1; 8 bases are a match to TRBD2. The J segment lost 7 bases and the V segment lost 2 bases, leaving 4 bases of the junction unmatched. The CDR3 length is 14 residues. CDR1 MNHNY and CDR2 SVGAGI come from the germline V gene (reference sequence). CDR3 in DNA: TGTGCCAGCAGTTACCGCGGGGGGCGGAATGAGCAGTTCTTC. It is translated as CASSYRGGRNEQFF.

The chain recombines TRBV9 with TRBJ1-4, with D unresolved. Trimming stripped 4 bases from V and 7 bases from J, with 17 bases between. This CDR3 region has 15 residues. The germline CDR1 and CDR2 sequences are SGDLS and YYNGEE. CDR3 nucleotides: TGTGCCAGCAGCCCCACGACGAGCCGGGGTGAAAAACTGTTTTTT. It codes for CASSPTTSRGEKLFF.

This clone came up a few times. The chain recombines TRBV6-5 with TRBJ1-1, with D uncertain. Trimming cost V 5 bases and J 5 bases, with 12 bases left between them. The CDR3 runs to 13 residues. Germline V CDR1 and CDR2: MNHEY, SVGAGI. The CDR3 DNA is TGTGCCAGCAGTGTGACACTCGCAACTGAAGCTTTCTTT. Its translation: CASSVTLATEAFF.

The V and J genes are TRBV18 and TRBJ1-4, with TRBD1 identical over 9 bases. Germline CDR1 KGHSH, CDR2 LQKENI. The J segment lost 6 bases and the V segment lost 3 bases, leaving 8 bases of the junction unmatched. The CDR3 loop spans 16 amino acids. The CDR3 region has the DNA TGTGCCAGCTCACCGGGACAGGGTAGTTTGGATGAAAAACTGTTTTTT. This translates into CASSPGQGSLDEKLFF.

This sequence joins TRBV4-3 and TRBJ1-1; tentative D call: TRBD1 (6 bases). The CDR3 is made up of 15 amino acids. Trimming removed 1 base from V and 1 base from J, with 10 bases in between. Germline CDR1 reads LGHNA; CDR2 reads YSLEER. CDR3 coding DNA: TGCGCCAGCAGCCAAGCCATAGGGGGGAACACTGAAGCTTTCTTT. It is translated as CASSQAIGGNTEAFF.

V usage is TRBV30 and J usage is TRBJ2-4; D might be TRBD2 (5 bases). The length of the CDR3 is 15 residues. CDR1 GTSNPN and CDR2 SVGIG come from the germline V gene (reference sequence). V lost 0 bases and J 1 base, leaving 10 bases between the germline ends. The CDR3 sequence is CAWSVLSGAKNIQYF. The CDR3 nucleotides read TGTGCCTGGAGTGTACTTTCGGGGGCCAAAAACATTCAGTACTTC.

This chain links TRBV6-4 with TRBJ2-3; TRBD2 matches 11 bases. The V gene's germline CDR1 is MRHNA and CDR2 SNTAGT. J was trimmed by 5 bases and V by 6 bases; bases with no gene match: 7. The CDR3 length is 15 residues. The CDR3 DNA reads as TGTGCCAGCAGCCCTAGCGGGGGGCGACAAGATACGCAGTATTTT. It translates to CASSPSGGRQDTQYF.

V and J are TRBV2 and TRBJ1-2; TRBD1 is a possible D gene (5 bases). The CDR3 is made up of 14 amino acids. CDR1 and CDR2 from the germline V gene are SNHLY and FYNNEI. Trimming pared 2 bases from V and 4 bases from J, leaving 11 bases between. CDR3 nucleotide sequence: TGTGCCAGCAGTGAATGGCCCCAGGGCTATGGCTACACCTTC. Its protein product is CASSEWPQGYGYTF.

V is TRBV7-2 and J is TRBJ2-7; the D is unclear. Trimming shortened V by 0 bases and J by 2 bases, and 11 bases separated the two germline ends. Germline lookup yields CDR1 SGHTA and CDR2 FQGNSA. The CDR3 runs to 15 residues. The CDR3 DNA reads TGTGCCAGCAGCTTAGCGTCCAGTTTCACCTACGAGCAGTACTTC. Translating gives CASSLASSFTYEQYF.

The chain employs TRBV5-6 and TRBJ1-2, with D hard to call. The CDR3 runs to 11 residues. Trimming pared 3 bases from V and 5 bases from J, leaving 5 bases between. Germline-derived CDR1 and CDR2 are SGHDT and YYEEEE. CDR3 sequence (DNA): TGTGCCAGCAGCTCGAGATATGGCTACACCTTC. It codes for CASSSRYGYTF.

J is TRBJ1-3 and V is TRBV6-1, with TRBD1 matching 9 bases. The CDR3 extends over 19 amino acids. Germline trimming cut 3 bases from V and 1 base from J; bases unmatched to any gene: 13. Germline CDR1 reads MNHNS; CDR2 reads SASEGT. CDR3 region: CASSDGTGPWSISGNTIYF. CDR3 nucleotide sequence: TGTGCCAGCAGTGATGGGACAGGGCCGTGGTCGATATCTGGAAACACCATATATTTT.

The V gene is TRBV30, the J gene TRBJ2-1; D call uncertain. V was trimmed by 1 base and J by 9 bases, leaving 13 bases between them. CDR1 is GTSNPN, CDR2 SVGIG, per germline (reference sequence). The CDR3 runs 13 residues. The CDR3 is CAWSAHSRGEQFF. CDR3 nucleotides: TGTGCCTGGAGTGCCCATAGCCGCGGTGAGCAGTTCTTC.

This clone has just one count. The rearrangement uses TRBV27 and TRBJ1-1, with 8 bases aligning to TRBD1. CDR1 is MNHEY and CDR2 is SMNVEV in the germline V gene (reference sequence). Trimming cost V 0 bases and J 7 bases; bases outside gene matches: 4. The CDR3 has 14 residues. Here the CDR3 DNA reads TGTGCCAGCAGTTTATCGCAGGGGGCCTATGAAGCTTTCTTT. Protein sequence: CASSLSQGAYEAFF.

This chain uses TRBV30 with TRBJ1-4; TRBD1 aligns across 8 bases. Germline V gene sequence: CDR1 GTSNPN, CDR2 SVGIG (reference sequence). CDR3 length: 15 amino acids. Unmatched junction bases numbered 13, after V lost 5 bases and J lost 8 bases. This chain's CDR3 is CAWGSPGQVREKLFF. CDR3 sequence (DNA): TGTGCCTGGGGGTCCCCGGGACAGGTTCGGGAAAAACTGTTTTTT.

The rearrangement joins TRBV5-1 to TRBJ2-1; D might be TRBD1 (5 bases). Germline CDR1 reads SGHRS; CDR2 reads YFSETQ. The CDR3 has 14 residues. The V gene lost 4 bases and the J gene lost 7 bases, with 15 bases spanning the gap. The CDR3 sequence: CASSTGHDGNEQFF. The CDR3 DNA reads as TGCGCCAGCAGCACTGGACACGACGGGAATGAGCAGTTCTTC.

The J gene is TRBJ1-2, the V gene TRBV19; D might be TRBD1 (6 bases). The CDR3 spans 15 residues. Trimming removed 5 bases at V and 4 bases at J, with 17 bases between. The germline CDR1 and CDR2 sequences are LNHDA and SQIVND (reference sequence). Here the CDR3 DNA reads TGTGCCAGTAGTCCCGGAGGACAGCCTGGCTATGGCTACACCTTC. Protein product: CASSPGGQPGYGYTF.

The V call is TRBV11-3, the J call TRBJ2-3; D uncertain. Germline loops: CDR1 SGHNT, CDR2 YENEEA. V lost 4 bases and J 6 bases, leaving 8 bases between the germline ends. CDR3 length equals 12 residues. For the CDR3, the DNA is TGTGCCAGCAGCTCGAGTCTGGATACGCAGTATTTT. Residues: CASSSSLDTQYF. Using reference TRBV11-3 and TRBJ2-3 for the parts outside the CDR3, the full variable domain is EAGVVQSPRYKIIEKKQPVAFWCNPISGHNTLYWYLQNLGQGPELLIRYENEEAVDDSQLPKDRFSAERLKGVDSTLKIQPAELGDSAVYLCASSSSLDTQYFGPGTRLTVL.

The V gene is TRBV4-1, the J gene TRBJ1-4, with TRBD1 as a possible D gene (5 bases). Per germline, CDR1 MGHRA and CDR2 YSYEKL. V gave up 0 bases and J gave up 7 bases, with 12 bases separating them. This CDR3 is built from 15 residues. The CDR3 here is CASSQEFGRGEKLFF. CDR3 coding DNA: TGCGCCAGCAGCCAAGAGTTCGGAAGGGGTGAAAAACTGTTTTTT.

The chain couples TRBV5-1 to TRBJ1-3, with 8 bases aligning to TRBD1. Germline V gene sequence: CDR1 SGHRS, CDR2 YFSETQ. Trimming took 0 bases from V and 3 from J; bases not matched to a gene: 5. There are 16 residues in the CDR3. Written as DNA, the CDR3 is TGCGCCAGCAGCTTGGGATCGGGGACAGGTGGAAACACCATATATTTT. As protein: CASSLGSGTGGNTIYF.

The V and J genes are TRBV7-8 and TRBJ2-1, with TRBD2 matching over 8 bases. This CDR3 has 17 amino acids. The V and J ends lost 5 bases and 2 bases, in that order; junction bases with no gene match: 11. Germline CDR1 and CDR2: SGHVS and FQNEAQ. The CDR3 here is CASSKRILAGTYNEQFF. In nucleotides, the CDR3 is TGTGCCAGCAGCAAAAGAATCTTAGCGGGGACCTACAATGAGCAGTTCTTC.

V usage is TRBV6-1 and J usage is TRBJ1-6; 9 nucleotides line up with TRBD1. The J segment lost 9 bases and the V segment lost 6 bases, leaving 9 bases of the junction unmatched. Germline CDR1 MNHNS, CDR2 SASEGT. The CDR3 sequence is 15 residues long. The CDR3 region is CASSLTGTGSSPLHF. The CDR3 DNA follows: TGTGCCAGCAGCCTGACCGGGACAGGGAGTTCACCCCTCCACTTT.

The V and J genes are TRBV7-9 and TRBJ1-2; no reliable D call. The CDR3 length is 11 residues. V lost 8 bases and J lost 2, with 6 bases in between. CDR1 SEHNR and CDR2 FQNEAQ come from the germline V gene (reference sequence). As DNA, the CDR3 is TGTGCCAGCGTCCAGAACTATGGCTACACCTTC. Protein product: CASVQNYGYTF.

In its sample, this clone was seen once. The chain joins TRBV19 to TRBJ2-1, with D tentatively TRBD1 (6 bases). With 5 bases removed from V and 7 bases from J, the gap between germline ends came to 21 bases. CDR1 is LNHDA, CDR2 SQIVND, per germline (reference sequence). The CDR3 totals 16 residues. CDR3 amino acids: CASSPHRDRSRNEQFF. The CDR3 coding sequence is TGTGCCAGTAGTCCCCACAGGGATAGAAGTAGGAATGAGCAGTTCTTC.